One TCR beta chain is described in this entry. What it binds is unknown. The entry originates in a study of cytomegalovirus exposure and HLA in healthy donors. Study-wide findings and caveats: Associated with cytomegalovirus, according to the listing, were 170 or so TCR beta chains.

Only in-frame clones appear in the TCRdb table, and some are missing; sequencing was by immunoSEQ multiplex PCR. The sample yields over 80,000 clones, less than 85% seen once. V shed 0 bases and J shed 5 bases, with 12 bases lying between them. Germline CDR1 GTSNPN, CDR2 SVGIG (reference sequence). This CDR3 contains 14 residues. The chain joins TRBV30 to TRBJ2-3; D might be TRBD2 (6 bases). Sequencing was done on a sample of PBMCs. The receptor was isolated from a man between 18 and 35 years old in good health and CMV-seropositive. The CDR3 spells CAWSVNGGLDTQYF. The CDR3 DNA reads as TGTGCCTGGAGTGTAAATGGGGGGTTAGATACGCAGTATTTT.